This TCR beta chain was recovered during a study of cytomegalovirus exposure and HLA in healthy donors. Regarding the study as a whole: Cytomegalovirus status was reportedly diagnosed by the classifier with high sensitivity and specificity. A few chains linked to CMV were shown in vitro to be specific for CMV antigens.

To note about this clone: Its specificity is unknown.

The donors were part of the validation cohort, which consisted of about 130 subjects and was separate from the first cohort of several hundred subjects. TCRdb's table, derived via immunoSEQ multiplex PCR, lists solely in-frame clones and lacks some. This sample has 300,000 to 400,000 clones; roughly 86% occur once, and the top ten carry around 0.88%. V shed 4 bases and J 7 bases; nucleotides not matched to a gene: 14. The CDR3 consists of 19 residues. Germline-derived CDR1 and CDR2 are SGHRS and YFSETQ. Material for sequencing was PBMCs. The chain has TRBV5-1 and TRBJ2-1; the match to TRBD2 covers 16 bases. The TCR was taken from a man aged 25 to 40 in good health and CMV-seronegative. The CDR3 coding sequence is TGCGCCAGCAGCCGTTCCGGGACTAGCGGGGGGGCCGGAGGAAATGAGCAGTTCTTC. This gives the protein CASSRSGTSGGAGGNEQFF. Filled out from reference TRBV5-1 and TRBJ2-1, the complete variable domain reads KAGVTQTPRYLIKTRGQQVTLSCSPISGHRSVSWYQQTPGQGLQFLFEYFSETQRNKGNFPGRFSGRQFSNSRSEMNVSTLELGDSALYLCASSRSGTSGGAGGNEQFFGPGTRLTVL.